This TCR beta chain was documented in a study of CD8+CD57+ T cells in acquired aplastic anemia. Genomic DNA, the template, was used for profiling of the TCR beta VDJ and CDR3. Each CDR3 protein gets one entry after TCRdb re-called the reads with MiXCR. The table records about half a million distinct CDR3 sequences, over 25% of them present only once. Findings and caveats of the study: Patients had twenty-nine CD8+ CDR3 sequences in common with controls (the shared set).

A note on this clonotype: Its target is unknown. A much larger clonotype is one base distant, so this may be a read error.

Patients selected for sequencing had displayed CD8+CD57+ cell expansion by flow cytometry. The sample comprised sorted CD4+, CD8+, or CD8+CD57+ T cells (not recorded which) from PBMCs. The receptor was isolated from a human donor with aplastic anemia.

This chain's CDR3 is CASRSTSTDTQYF. The CDR3 coding sequence is TGTGCCAGTAGATCGACTAGCACAGATACGCAGTATTTT. This rearrangement joins TRBV19 to TRBJ2-3; D not resolved. The length of the CDR3 is 13 residues. Trimming removed 6 bases at V and 0 bases at J, with 7 bases between. The germline gives CDR1 LNHDA, CDR2 SQIVND (reference sequence).